Listed here are 32 T cell receptor beta chains from one sample, sequenced in a study of human T cells and chemical hapten exposure. The sample's time point: patch test 2, 6 weeks after DPC sensitization. Treatment meaning: therapeutic diphenylcyclopropenone sensitization with weekly scalp DPC. One entry per CDR3 protein results from TCRdb running MiXCR on the RACE reads. The sample lists 85,000 or so distinct CDR3 sequences, around 10% occurring once. Material: whole blood, obtained in connection with sensitization to the hapten diphenylcyclopropenone (DPC). The receptors shown here come from a man aged 18 to 30 with alopecia areata. Some clones in this sample may be carry-over from other donors' samples.

In this sample, this clonotype turned up a few times. V and J are TRBV12-3 or TRBV12-4 and TRBJ1-1; unclear D gene. This CDR3 has 14 amino acids. V lost 1 base and J lost 1, with 7 bases in between. CDR3 in amino acids: CASSLGLTNTEAFF. CDR3 nucleotide sequence: TGTGCCAGCAGTTTAGGTCTGACGAACACTGAAGCTTTCTTT.

This clonotype was picked up a small number of times. The CDR3 region is CASSPLRYQPQHF. As DNA, the CDR3 is TGTGCCAGCAGCCCCTTAAGATATCAGCCCCAGCATTTT. The chain combines TRBV28 with TRBJ1-5; D is uncertain. The germline V gene has CDR1 MDHEN and CDR2 SYDVKM. Trimming cost V 6 bases and J 5 bases, with 11 bases left between them. The length of the CDR3 is 13 residues.

V usage is TRBV7-2 and J usage is TRBJ2-7; D gene ambiguous. This CDR3 comprises 8 residues. Germline-derived CDR1 and CDR2 are SGHTA and FQGNSA. The CDR3 region has the DNA TGTGCGATCTACGAGCAGTACGTC. As protein: CAIYEQYV.

The chain carries TRBV11-2 and TRBJ2-1; TRBD2 agrees at 7 bases. The CDR3 is made up of 14 amino acids. V lost 6 bases, J lost 4 bases, and 6 bases stayed unmatched. Per the germline V gene, CDR1 is SGHAT and CDR2 is FQNNGV. Written as DNA, the CDR3 is TGTGCCAGCAGGTCTCTAGCGGTTTACAATGAGCAGTTCTTC. Its protein product is CASRSLAVYNEQFF.

This clonotype was counted only a few times. The rearrangement joins TRBV11-1 to TRBJ2-2, with 9 bases identical to TRBD2. The CDR3 sequence is 17 residues long. Germline trimming cut 5 bases from V and 1 base from J; bases unmatched to any gene: 8. The germline CDR1 and CDR2 sequences are SGHAT and FQDESV (reference sequence). CDR3 residues: CASSRRIAGENTGELFF. The CDR3 nucleotides are TGTGCCAGCAGCCGAAGGATAGCGGGGGAGAACACCGGGGAGCTGTTTTTT. The variable domain in full, completed from reference TRBV11-1 and TRBJ2-2, reads EAEVAQSPRYKITEKSQAVAFWCDPISGHATLYWYRQILGQGPELLVQFQDESVVDDSQLPKDRFSAERLKGVDSTLKIQPAELGDSAMYLCASSRRIAGENTGELFFGEGSRLTVL.

The table lists this clonotype with a few counts. V and J are TRBV7-2 and TRBJ1-6; D is unclear. This CDR3 region has 16 residues. Germline V lookup: CDR1 SGHTA, CDR2 FQGNSA. Trimming stripped 3 bases from V and 0 bases from J, with 9 bases between. CDR3 in DNA: TGTGCCAGCAGCTTGGCCCGGAGCTCCTATAATTCACCCCTCCACTTT. Its translation: CASSLARSSYNSPLHF. Looking up the rest from reference TRBV7-2 and TRBJ1-6 gives the full variable domain: GAGVSQSPSNKVTEKGKDVELRCDPISGHTALYWYRQSLGQGLEFLIYFQGNSAPDKSGLPSDRFSAERTGGSVSTLTIQRTQQEDSAVYLCASSLARSSYNSPLHFGNGTRLTVT.

As for this clonotype: Relative to the germline gene, one junction end is altered; a read error may explain this. V usage is TRBV6-2 or TRBV6-3 and J usage is TRBJ2-5; 11 nucleotides line up with TRBD2. Germline loops: CDR1 MNHEY, CDR2 SVGEGT. The length of the CDR3 is 15 residues. The CDR3 loop reads CASSNRLAGQGTQYF. The DNA for the CDR3 is TGTGCCAGCAGTAACAGACTAGCGGGGCAAGGGACCCAGTACTTC.

The chain couples TRBV10-3 to TRBJ2-3, with D perhaps matching TRBD2 (5 bases). The V and J ends lost 6 bases and 5 bases respectively, with 6 bases between them. This CDR3 comprises 11 residues. Germline assignment: CDR1 ENHRY and CDR2 SYGVKD. CDR3 loop: CAISEGDTQYF. The CDR3 nucleotides are TGTGCCATCAGCGAGGGAGATACGCAGTATTTT.

The chain employs TRBV2 and TRBJ1-1; D remains ambiguous. This CDR3 comprises 12 residues. V gave up 8 bases and J gave up 4 bases, with 11 bases separating them. The germline gives CDR1 SNHLY, CDR2 FYNNEI. DNA for the CDR3: TGTGCCAGCCCGGGGAGGGTCACTGAAGCTTTCTTT. Residues: CASPGRVTEAFF. Full variable domain (rest looked up from reference TRBV2 and TRBJ1-1): EPEVTQTPSHQVTQMGQEVILRCVPISNHLYFYWYRQILGQKVEFLVSFYNNEISEKSEIFDDQFSVERPDGSNFTLKIRSTKLEDSAMYFCASPGRVTEAFFGQGTRLTVV.

This clonotype appeared many times. The chain uses TRBV4-1 and TRBJ1-2, with D perhaps TRBD1 (5 bases). The germline V gene has CDR1 MGHRA and CDR2 YSYEKL. V dropped 1 base and J dropped 2 bases, with 14 bases sitting between them. There are 16 residues in the CDR3. The CDR3 region is CASSQVSGNLNYGYTF. For the CDR3, the DNA is TGCGCCAGCAGCCAAGTGTCAGGGAACTTAAACTATGGCTACACCTTC.

V is TRBV18 and J is TRBJ1-4; 8 bases agree with TRBD1. CDR1 KGHSH and CDR2 LQKENI come from the germline V gene. V shed 2 bases and J 8 bases; nucleotides not matched to a gene: 13. The CDR3 sequence is 17 residues long. The CDR3 DNA sequence: TGTGCCAGCTCACCAAGAGAATCCGGGACAGGCGGCGAAAAACTGTTTTTT. Its translation is CASSPRESGTGGEKLFF.

The chain recombines TRBV6-5 with TRBJ2-4; D not certain. Germline V gene lookup returns CDR1 MNHEY and CDR2 SVGAGI. The CDR3 consists of 15 residues. V dropped 6 bases and J dropped 1 base, with 13 bases sitting between them. The CDR3 sequence is CASREHGAAKNIQYF. CDR3 in DNA: TGTGCCAGCAGGGAGCACGGCGCCGCCAAAAACATTCAGTACTTC.

This clonotype was seen more than once but under ten times. The V and J genes are TRBV5-5 and TRBJ1-1, with TRBD1 identical over 7 bases. Per germline, CDR1 SGHKS and CDR2 YYEKEE (reference sequence). The CDR3 covers 15 residues. V shed 3 bases and J 1 base; nucleotides not matched to a gene: 6. CDR3 protein: CASSWPGQRNTEAFF. As DNA, the CDR3 is TGTGCCAGCAGCTGGCCGGGACAGCGGAACACTGAAGCTTTCTTT.

Only a few counts were recorded for this clonotype. The gene calls are TRBV6-5 and TRBJ1-2; D is perhaps TRBD1 (5 bases). The V gene's germline CDR1 is MNHEY and CDR2 SVGAGI. V was shortened by 3 bases and J by 5 bases, with 10 bases between the two germline ends. This CDR3 has 13 amino acids. The CDR3 loop reads CASSYEGLYGYTF. DNA for the CDR3: TGTGCCAGCAGTTATGAGGGGCTTTATGGCTACACCTTC.

This clonotype has just a few counts. The rearrangement joins TRBV24-1 to TRBJ2-3, with TRBD1 identical over 11 bases. CDR3 length: 17 amino acids. V lost 4 bases to trimming and J lost 4 bases; unmatched junction nucleotides: 9. Per germline, CDR1 KGHDR and CDR2 SFDVKD. CDR3 in amino acids: CATSDARTGGLSDTQYF. The CDR3 bases are TGTGCCACCAGTGACGCGAGGACAGGGGGCTTGTCAGATACGCAGTATTTT.

This clonotype was recorded at least ten times. The chain combines TRBV28 with TRBJ2-5; TRBD1 might be the D (6 bases). The germline gives CDR1 MDHEN, CDR2 SYDVKM. The CDR3 sequence is 14 residues long. V was shortened by 2 bases and J by 4 bases, with 11 bases between the two germline ends. The CDR3 region has the DNA TGTGCCAGCAGTTTAGTGGGACAAATAGAGACCCAGTACTTC. Its protein is CASSLVGQIETQYF.

The gene calls are TRBV4-1 and TRBJ1-6, with D hard to call. The CDR3 has 14 amino acids. The germline V gene has CDR1 MGHRA and CDR2 YSYEKL. V gave up 1 base and J gave up 6 bases, with 7 bases separating them. This chain's CDR3 is CASSQAGFNSPLHF. The CDR3 bases are TGCGCCAGCAGCCAAGCTGGGTTTAATTCACCCCTCCACTTT.

This clonotype was seen ten or more times. The rearrangement links TRBV6-2 or TRBV6-3 to TRBJ2-4; 8 bases agree with TRBD2. The junction had 9 bases not matched to a gene; V was cut back by 2 bases and J by 0 bases. The CDR3 totals 18 residues. Germline CDR1 is MNHEY and CDR2 is SVGEGT. As DNA, the CDR3 is TGTGCCAGCAGTTACCCATTTAGCGGGGACATAGCCAAAAACATTCAGTACTTC. Translated, it gives CASSYPFSGDIAKNIQYF.

This rearrangement joins TRBV20-1 to TRBJ2-4; D remains ambiguous. The V gene's germline CDR1 is DFQATT and CDR2 SNEGSKA (reference sequence). The CDR3 has 14 residues. V lost 0 bases and J 9 bases, leaving 15 bases between the germline ends. The CDR3 spells CSARDRPWGSIQYF. For the CDR3, the DNA is TGCAGTGCTAGAGATCGACCTTGGGGTAGCATTCAGTACTTC.

This clonotype was detected many times. The chain has TRBV16 and TRBJ1-6; D remains ambiguous. With 2 bases removed from V and 2 bases from J, the gap between germline ends came to 7 bases. This CDR3 is 15 amino acids long. Germline V gene lookup returns CDR1 KGHSY and CDR2 FQNENV. The CDR3 nucleotides are TGTGCCAGCAGCCAAAAGACGGCCTATAATTCACCCCTCCACTTT. Residues: CASSQKTAYNSPLHF.

This clonotype was picked up a small number of times. The chain combines TRBV5-1 with TRBJ2-3; a possible D gene is TRBD1 (6 bases). The CDR3 has 12 amino acids. Between the trimmed V and J ends, which lost 5 bases and 4 bases, there was a span of 8 bases. CDR1 is SGHRS and CDR2 is YFSETQ in the germline V gene. CDR3: CASRGGSDTQYF. DNA for the CDR3: TGCGCCAGCAGAGGGGGTTCAGATACGCAGTATTTT.

This clonotype has at least ten counts. J is TRBJ2-5 and V is TRBV4-3, with D maybe TRBD1 (6 bases). Germline loops: CDR1 LGHNA, CDR2 YSLEER. The CDR3 is 15 residues long. V was shortened by 4 bases and J by 1 base, with 13 bases between the two germline ends. CDR3 DNA: TGCGCCAGCAGCCGTATACAGGGTCCCCAAGAGACCCAGTACTTC. This codes for CASSRIQGPQETQYF.

This clonotype was counted a few times. This chain connects TRBV7-2 to TRBJ1-4, with 8 bases aligning to TRBD1. The V and J ends lost 1 base and 5 bases, in that order; junction bases with no gene match: 3. Germline-derived CDR1 and CDR2 are SGHTA and FQGNSA. This CDR3 region has 15 residues. The chain's CDR3 is CASSLEGQENEKLFF. In DNA, the CDR3 is TGTGCCAGCAGCTTAGAGGGACAGGAGAATGAAAAACTGTTTTTT.

The V gene is TRBV7-8, the J gene TRBJ2-7, with D perhaps matching TRBD1 or TRBD2 (6 bases each). Deletions cut 1 base from V and 4 bases from J, with 14 bases between. The germline V gene encodes CDR1 SGHVS and CDR2 FQNEAQ. The CDR3 is made up of 15 amino acids. The CDR3 nucleotides read TGTGCCAGCAGCTTAGAGAGTGGAGGGGGATACGAGCAGTACGTC. Translation gives CASSLESGGGYEQYV.

This chain links TRBV6-5 with TRBJ1-1; TRBD1 is a possible D gene (5 bases). Germline assignment: CDR1 MNHEY and CDR2 SVGAGI. The V end was cut by 5 bases, the J end by 3 bases, with 16 bases between. The CDR3 covers 15 residues. This CDR3 is CASSPWGGSYTEAFF. The CDR3 region has the DNA TGTGCCAGCAGTCCGTGGGGCGGGTCCTACACTGAAGCTTTCTTT.

This clonotype was counted many times. The chain recombines TRBV6-2 or TRBV6-3 with TRBJ2-7, with TRBD2 identical over 7 bases. CDR1 and CDR2 (germline): MNHEY, SVGEGT. The CDR3 loop spans 14 amino acids. V was clipped by 10 bases and J by 5 bases; unmatched bases: 14. The chain's CDR3 is CATSHLGLGNEQYV. Here the CDR3 DNA reads TGTGCCACCTCGCACCTCGGACTAGGCAACGAGCAGTACGTC.

This clonotype was seen many times. The rearrangement links TRBV4-3 to TRBJ2-7; TRBD2 might be the D (5 bases). Germline V gives CDR1 LGHNA, CDR2 YSLEER. V was pared by 0 bases and J by 5 bases, with 14 bases between. There are 15 residues in the CDR3. The CDR3: CASSQDMILGDEQYF. The CDR3, as DNA: TGCGCCAGCAGCCAAGATATGATACTGGGAGACGAGCAGTACTTC.

This clonotype was picked up a small number of times. The chain's CDR3 is CASSYRPEAGELFF. The CDR3 DNA follows: TGTGCCAGCAGTTACCGCCCAGAGGCCGGGGAGCTGTTTTTT. The J gene is TRBJ2-2, the V gene TRBV6-2 or TRBV6-3; D gene unclear. Germline V gene data show CDR1 as MNHEY and CDR2 as SVGEGT. Trimming took off 2 bases at V and 6 bases at J, with 10 bases between the two ends. This CDR3 is 14 amino acids long.

In this sample, this clonotype turned up many times. The V and J genes are TRBV12-3 or TRBV12-4 and TRBJ1-5; tentative D call: TRBD1 (6 bases). The V gene lost 2 bases and the J gene lost 6 bases, with 14 bases spanning the gap. The CDR3 totals 15 residues. CDR3 bases: TGTGCCAGCAGTTTACTCCCAACAGGGAGTCAGCCCCAGCATTTT. Translating it yields CASSLLPTGSQPQHF.

This chain uses TRBV10-2 with TRBJ2-1, with D perhaps matching TRBD1 (6 bases). Trimming took 2 bases from V and 8 from J, leaving 16 bases between them. Germline CDR1 reads WSHSY; CDR2 reads SAAADI. This CDR3 is 15 amino acids long. The CDR3 loop is CASSETGYLVDEQFF. The DNA of the CDR3 is TGCGCCAGCAGTGAGACAGGGTATCTCGTCGATGAGCAGTTCTTC.

This clonotype occurred a few times. The chain couples TRBV4-1 to TRBJ1-1; D unclear. Trimming pared 1 base from V and 0 bases from J, leaving 9 bases between. Germline-derived CDR1 and CDR2 are MGHRA and YSYEKL. The CDR3 spans 15 residues. CDR3 in amino acids: CASSQAVAVNTEAFF. CDR3 coding DNA: TGCGCCAGCAGCCAAGCGGTGGCGGTGAACACTGAAGCTTTCTTT.

This clonotype was recorded many times. This chain links TRBV7-6 with TRBJ1-6, with 7 bases fitting TRBD1. Germline loops: CDR1 SGHVS, CDR2 FNYEAQ. Germline trimming cut 1 base from V and 3 bases from J; bases unmatched to any gene: 12. CDR3 size: 19 residues. CDR3 in DNA: TGTGCCAGCAGCTTAGACAGGGGTGCCTTAAGGTACTATAATTCACCCCTCCACTTT. This gives the protein CASSLDRGALRYYNSPLHF.